This T cell receptor beta chain was documented in a study of shared clonotypes between healthy human individuals. On the study more broadly: The plates for each donor numbered three CD4 naive, three CD4 memory, two CD8 naive and one CD8 memory.

The V end lost 0 bases, the J end lost 4 bases, and 9 bases lay between the germline ends. This CDR3 comprises 15 residues. Looked up from germline, CDR1 is MRHNA and CDR2 is SNTAGT. Regarding this clone: Its antigen remains unknown.

Broader study findings: Shared clonotypes: 4.5% to 6.5% naive CD4, around 3.5% naive CD8, under 2.5% memory CD4, approximately 0.4% memory CD8. Rarefaction showed that sequencing of sorted subsets was incomplete (despite large depth).

Method: immunoSEQ multiplex PCR; TCRdb's copy keeps in-frame clones and lacks some. Here the sample spans under 600,000 clones, about 96% being singletons. All of the donors resided in Nashville, Tennessee, and each was a Caucasian adult. Sequencing was done on a sample of naive CD4+ T cells sorted from blood. The subset is: CD45RA+ positively selected. V and J are TRBV6-4 and TRBJ1-4; the D is unclear. The sequence was collected from a woman aged 30 to 39 in good health. The CDR3 sequence is CASSDSVGDNEKLFF. CDR3 bases: TGTGCCAGCAGTGACTCGGTAGGAGATAATGAAAAACTGTTTTTT.